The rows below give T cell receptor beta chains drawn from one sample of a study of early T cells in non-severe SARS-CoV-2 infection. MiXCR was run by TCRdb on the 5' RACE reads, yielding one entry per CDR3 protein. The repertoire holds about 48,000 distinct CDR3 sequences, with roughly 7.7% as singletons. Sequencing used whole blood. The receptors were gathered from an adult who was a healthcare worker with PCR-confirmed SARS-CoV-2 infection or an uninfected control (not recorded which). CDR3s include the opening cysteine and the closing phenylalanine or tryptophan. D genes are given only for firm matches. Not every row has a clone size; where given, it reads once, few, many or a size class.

CASSLDGRSPLHF,TGTGCCAGCAGCTTAGACGGTAGATCACCCCTCCACTTT,TRBJ1-6,many,TRBV11-2,13,NA
CASSPSGTRRDIQYF,TGCGCCAGCAGTCCGTCCGGGACCCGGCGGGACATTCAGTACTTC,TRBJ2-4,NA,TRBV5-1,15,NA
CASSTSLGQENTEAFF,TGCGCCAGCAGCACGTCCCTTGGACAGGAGAACACTGAAGCTTTCTTT,TRBJ1-1,NA,TRBV10-2,16,TRBD1
CASSPAGTGNYNGYTF,TGTGCCAGCTCCCCCGCCGGGACAGGGAATTACAATGGCTACACCTTC,TRBJ1-2,many,TRBV6-4,16,TRBD1
CASSTGANYGYTF,TGTGCCAGCAGTACAGGGGCCAACTATGGCTACACCTTC,TRBJ1-2,few,TRBV2,13,TRBD1
CASFRTGSGNTIYF,TGTGCCAGCTTCCGGACAGGATCGGGAAACACCATATATTTT,TRBJ1-3,NA,TRBV7-9,14,TRBD1
CASSTGDGTDTQYF,TGTGCCAGCAGTACAGGTGACGGCACAGATACGCAGTATTTT,TRBJ2-3,many,TRBV12-3/TRBV12-4,14,NA
CASSFSQGAEAFF,TGTGCCAGCAGCTTTTCTCAGGGGGCTGAAGCTTTCTTT,TRBJ1-1,many,TRBV7-9,13,TRBD1
CASSSTQGKQLFF,TGTGCCAGCTCATCTACACAGGGGAAGCAACTGTTTTTT,TRBJ1-4,many,TRBV18,13,TRBD1
CAISEPGLIKYNEQFF,TGTGCCATCAGTGAGCCGGGACTGATAAAATACAATGAGCAGTTCTTC,TRBJ2-1,NA,TRBV10-3,16,NA
CASSPQASNQPQHF,TGTGCCAGCTCACCACAGGCTAGCAATCAGCCCCAGCATTTT,TRBJ1-5,NA,TRBV18,14,NA
CASDGGDYNEQFF,TGTGCCAGCGATGGGGGAGACTACAATGAGCAGTTCTTC,TRBJ2-1,few,TRBV28,13,NA
CASSFTFGMNTEAFF,TGTGCCAGCAGCTTTACTTTTGGGATGAACACTGAAGCTTTCTTT,TRBJ1-1,few,TRBV11-2,15,NA
CASSSTLTGYEQYF,TGTGCCAGCAGCTCCACCCTGACAGGCTACGAGCAGTACTTC,TRBJ2-7,few,TRBV7-9,14,NA
CASSFDRSSYEQYF,TGCGCCAGCAGCTTTGACAGGAGCTCCTACGAGCAGTACTTC,TRBJ2-7,few,TRBV5-1,14,NA
CASSPTGLGTGELFF,TGTGCCAGCAGTCCCACGGGCTTGGGGACCGGGGAGCTGTTTTTT,TRBJ2-2,NA,TRBV12-3/TRBV12-4,15,NA
CASGRLNTEAFF,TGTGCCAGTGGGCGGCTGAACACTGAAGCTTTCTTT,TRBJ1-1,few,TRBV27,12,NA
CASSEASGEYNEQFF,TGTGCCAGCAGTGAGGCTAGCGGGGAGTACAATGAGCAGTTCTTC,TRBJ2-1,many,TRBV2,15,TRBD2
CASSLIPGARRNYGYTF,TGTGCCAGCAGTTTAATCCCAGGGGCGCGAAGGAACTATGGCTACACCTTC,TRBJ1-2,NA,TRBV28,17,NA
CASSRTAESDSPLHF,TGTGCCAGCTCACGGACAGCCGAGTCGGATTCACCCCTCCACTTT,TRBJ1-6,many,TRBV18,15,NA
CASSESITGGDEQFF,TGCGCCAGCAGTGAGAGTATAACGGGGGGGGATGAGCAGTTCTTC,TRBJ2-1,many,TRBV10-1,15,TRBD2
CASQYAQGGYGYTF,TGTGCCAGCCAATACGCCCAGGGAGGCTATGGCTACACCTTC,TRBJ1-2,NA,TRBV28,14,NA
CASSLTGPYGYTF,TGTGCCAGCAGCTTAACAGGTCCCTATGGCTACACCTTC,TRBJ1-2,NA,TRBV12-3/TRBV12-4,13,NA
CASSLERTGVDEQFF,TGCGCCAGCAGCCTAGAGAGGACAGGGGTGGATGAGCAGTTCTTC,TRBJ2-1,many,TRBV4-3,15,TRBD1
CSAISGTPTDTQYF,TGCAGTGCTATTTCCGGGACCCCCACAGATACGCAGTATTTT,TRBJ2-3,many,TRBV20-1,14,NA
CSVEDLGWAEAFF,TGCAGCGTTGAAGATCTGGGTTGGGCTGAAGCTTTCTTT,TRBJ1-1,NA,TRBV29-1,13,NA
CASSPVGPGQGTGQPQHF,TGTGCCAGCTCACCGGTGGGACCGGGACAGGGAACGGGGCAGCCCCAGCATTTT,TRBJ1-5,many,TRBV18,18,TRBD1
CSVEREGRENEQFF,TGCAGCGTTGAACGGGAAGGGCGCGAAAATGAGCAGTTCTTC,TRBJ2-1,many,TRBV29-1,14,NA
CSARDHTAVPNTEAFF,TGCAGTGCTAGAGATCACACAGCGGTCCCGAACACTGAAGCTTTCTTT,TRBJ1-1,few,TRBV20-1,16,NA
CASSVGDRALPQHF,TGTGCCAGCAGCGTAGGGGACAGGGCTCTACCCCAGCATTTT,TRBJ1-5,medium-sized,TRBV9,14,TRBD1
CASSPRTGGDNQPQHF,TGTGCCAGCAGCCCAAGGACAGGGGGTGACAATCAGCCCCAGCATTTT,TRBJ1-5,few,TRBV28,16,TRBD1
CASSLTLGPNTEAFF,TGTGCCAGCAGTTTAACCCTAGGACCAAACACTGAAGCTTTCTTT,TRBJ1-1,many,TRBV28,15,NA
CASSLAGTGSYEQYF,TGTGCCAGCAGTTTGGCCGGGACAGGGTCTTACGAGCAGTACTTC,TRBJ2-7,few,TRBV28,15,TRBD1
CAASNSYEQYF,TGTGCCGCCTCAAACTCCTACGAGCAGTACTTC,TRBJ2-7,NA,TRBV6-5,11,NA
CASSFASGNTIYF,TGTGCCAGCAGTTTCGCGTCTGGAAACACCATATATTTT,TRBJ1-3,medium-sized,TRBV28,13,NA
CASSPPAATDTQYF,TGTGCCAGCTCACCACCCGCAGCCACAGATACGCAGTATTTT,TRBJ2-3,many,TRBV18,14,NA
CASSLGTEKNSPLHF,TGTGCCAGCAGCTTAGGGACAGAGAAGAATTCACCCCTCCACTTT,TRBJ1-6,few,TRBV4-2,15,TRBD1